The rows below give T cell receptor beta chains drawn from one sample of a study of shared clonotypes between healthy human individuals. Sequenced by immunoSEQ multiplex PCR; TCRdb stores in-frame clones only, minus some. This table holds under 850,000 clones, 92% found once. Sequenced: naive CD8+ T cells sorted from blood. All receptors derive from a man aged 25-45 years in good health. CDR3s include the opening cysteine and the closing phenylalanine or tryptophan. D genes are given only for firm matches. Size tells how often a clone was seen (once, few, many) or the class of an expanded clone, and some rows leave it out.

d_call: TRBD2
v_call: TRBV7-8
j_call: TRBJ2-7
clone_size: NA
cdr3_aa: CASSFELALSYEQYF
cdr3_nt: TGTGCCAGCAGCTTCGAACTAGCGCTCTCCTACGAGCAGTACTTC

d_call: TRBD2
v_call: TRBV7-9
j_call: TRBJ2-1
clone_size: NA
cdr3_aa: CATAASGRGSLYNEQFF
cdr3_nt: TGTGCCACCGCGGCTAGCGGGAGGGGTTCCCTCTACAATGAGCAGTTCTTC

d_call: TRBD2
v_call: TRBV7-9
j_call: TRBJ2-7
clone_size: NA
cdr3_aa: CASSPLLSSGISYEQYF
cdr3_nt: TGTGCCAGCAGCCCCCTTTTGTCTAGCGGCATCTCCTACGAGCAGTACTTC

d_call: NA
v_call: TRBV5-6
j_call: TRBJ2-7
clone_size: few
cdr3_aa: CASSLGVSYEQYF
cdr3_nt: TGTGCCAGCAGCTTGGGCGTCTCCTACGAGCAGTACTTC

d_call: NA
v_call: TRBV6-1
j_call: TRBJ1-2
clone_size: NA
cdr3_aa: CASRRTETNYGYTF
cdr3_nt: TGTGCCAGCAGGCGGACTGAGACTAACTATGGCTACACCTTC

d_call: TRBD2
v_call: TRBV9
j_call: TRBJ2-7
clone_size: NA
cdr3_aa: CASSVYSGETYEQYF
cdr3_nt: TGTGCCAGCAGCGTTTATAGCGGGGAAACCTACGAGCAGTACTTC

d_call: TRBD2
v_call: TRBV15
j_call: TRBJ2-6
clone_size: once
cdr3_aa: CATSITSLGGAGSGANVLTF
cdr3_nt: TGTGCCACCAGCATCACCTCCTTGGGAGGGGCGGGCTCTGGGGCCAACGTCCTGACTTTC

d_call: NA
v_call: TRBV7-3
j_call: TRBJ2-1
clone_size: NA
cdr3_aa: CASSLLAGSLNEQFF
cdr3_nt: TGTGCCAGCAGCTTATTGGCAGGCTCCTTGAATGAGCAGTTCTTC

d_call: NA
v_call: TRBV29-1
j_call: TRBJ1-1
clone_size: few
cdr3_aa: CSVDIRAAAFF
cdr3_nt: TGCAGCGTTGATATCAGGGCAGCAGCTTTCTTT

d_call: NA
v_call: TRBV20-1
j_call: TRBJ1-1
clone_size: NA
cdr3_aa: CSATPGPEAFF
cdr3_nt: TGCAGTGCCACACCGGGACCCGAAGCTTTCTTT

d_call: TRBD2
v_call: TRBV28
j_call: TRBJ2-7
clone_size: NA
cdr3_aa: CASSLSGTSRDEQYF
cdr3_nt: TGTGCCAGCAGTTTATCAGGGACTAGTCGCGACGAGCAGTACTTC

d_call: TRBD1
v_call: TRBV27
j_call: TRBJ1-2
clone_size: NA
cdr3_aa: CASRITGEGYTF
cdr3_nt: TGTGCCAGCAGGATCACAGGGGAAGGCTACACCTTC

d_call: TRBD2
v_call: TRBV5-1
j_call: TRBJ2-5
clone_size: NA
cdr3_aa: CASSLLREALGKTQYF
cdr3_nt: TGCGCCAGCAGCTTGTTACGGGAGGCCCTGGGGAAAACCCAGTACTTC

d_call: NA
v_call: TRBV14
j_call: TRBJ2-1
clone_size: NA
cdr3_aa: CASSPDTFNEQFF
cdr3_nt: TGTGCCAGCAGCCCGGACACCTTCAATGAGCAGTTCTTC

d_call: NA
v_call: TRBV28
j_call: TRBJ2-3
clone_size: NA
cdr3_aa: CASNGSPGPGYTDTQYF
cdr3_nt: TGTGCCAGCAACGGGTCACCCGGTCCAGGGTACACAGATACGCAGTATTTT

d_call: NA
v_call: TRBV2
j_call: TRBJ2-3
clone_size: NA
cdr3_aa: CASTLVIDTQYF
cdr3_nt: TGTGCCAGCACCCTCGTAATAGATACGCAGTATTTT

d_call: NA
v_call: TRBV7-2
j_call: TRBJ2-3
clone_size: once
cdr3_aa: CASSSVGAGTDTQYF
cdr3_nt: TGTGCCAGCAGCTCCGTTGGAGCCGGCACAGATACGCAGTATTTT